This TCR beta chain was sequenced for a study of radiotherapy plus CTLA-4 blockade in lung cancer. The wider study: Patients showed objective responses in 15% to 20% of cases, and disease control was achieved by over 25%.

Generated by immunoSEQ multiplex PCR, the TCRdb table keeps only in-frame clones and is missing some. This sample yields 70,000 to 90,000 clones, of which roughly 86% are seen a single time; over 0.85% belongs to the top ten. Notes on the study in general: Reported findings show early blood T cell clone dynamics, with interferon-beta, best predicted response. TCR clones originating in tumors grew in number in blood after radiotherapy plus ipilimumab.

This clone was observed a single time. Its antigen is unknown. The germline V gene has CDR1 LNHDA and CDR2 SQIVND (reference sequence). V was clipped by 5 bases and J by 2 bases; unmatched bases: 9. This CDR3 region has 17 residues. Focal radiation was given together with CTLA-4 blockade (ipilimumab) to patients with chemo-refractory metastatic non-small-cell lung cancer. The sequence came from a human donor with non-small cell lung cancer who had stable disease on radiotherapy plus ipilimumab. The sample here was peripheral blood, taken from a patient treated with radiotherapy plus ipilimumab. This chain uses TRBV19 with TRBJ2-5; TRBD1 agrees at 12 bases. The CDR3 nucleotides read TGTGCCAGTAGTCCCCCGGGACAGGGGGCGCAGCAAGAGACCCAGTACTTC. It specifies CASSPPGQGAQQETQYF.